This T cell receptor (beta chain) is from a study of blood T cell repertoires in COVID-19. The overall study: COVID-19 samples collected from the United States, Italy and Spain covered acute and convalescent phases. PBMCs, B-cell-depleted T cells, or T cells were the source of the cDNA or gDNA that made up the material.

The CDR3 runs 13 residues. With 2 bases removed from V and 0 bases from J, the gap between germline ends came to 8 bases. Germline V gene data show CDR1 as SQVTM and CDR2 as ANQGSEA. Original handling: Reference gene primer amplification yielded estimated nucleated cell counts. Clones were sequenced by immunoSEQ multiplex PCR, and TCRdb holds only the in-frame ones, with some missing. From that table come the V and J calls and clone size; the DNA was used to work out D and trimming. This table has just over 150,000 clones, roughly 90% appearing once. Enrolment of Seattle patients took place during active infection, and they were followed longitudinally.

Sequencing input: peripheral blood. This clonotype was sampled from a man aged 25 to 40 with COVID-19, enrolled during active disease. The gene calls are TRBV29-1 and TRBJ2-7; D perhaps matches TRBD1 (6 bases). The DNA of the CDR3 is TGCAGCGTTGAACAGGGGACCTCCTACGAGCAGTACTTC. This sequence encodes CSVEQGTSYEQYF.